The clone carrying this TCR beta chain has only a few counts. The antigen is not known. J gave up 6 bases and V 3 bases, and 8 bases lay outside the gene matches. CDR1 SEHNR and CDR2 FQNEAQ come from the germline V gene (reference sequence). The CDR3 totals 16 residues. This sample stems from a study of cytomegalovirus exposure and HLA in healthy donors. 60 Vbeta and 13 Jbeta primers were used in PCR. The method was immunoSEQ multiplex PCR; TCRdb's version includes in-frame clones alone and lacks a portion of them. In the table there are approximately 150,000 clones, approximately 74% of which are singletons. Study-wide results and caveats: Later analysis showed most CMV-associated TCR beta chains appearing HLA-restricted.

The sample consisted of PBMCs. The rearrangement links TRBV7-9 to TRBJ2-2; TRBD1 agrees at 9 bases. This TCR was recovered from a woman in her thirties in good health and CMV-seronegative. CDR3: CASSFTGTGRSGELFF. DNA for the CDR3: TGTGCCAGCAGCTTCACCGGGACAGGGAGGTCCGGGGAGCTGTTTTTT.